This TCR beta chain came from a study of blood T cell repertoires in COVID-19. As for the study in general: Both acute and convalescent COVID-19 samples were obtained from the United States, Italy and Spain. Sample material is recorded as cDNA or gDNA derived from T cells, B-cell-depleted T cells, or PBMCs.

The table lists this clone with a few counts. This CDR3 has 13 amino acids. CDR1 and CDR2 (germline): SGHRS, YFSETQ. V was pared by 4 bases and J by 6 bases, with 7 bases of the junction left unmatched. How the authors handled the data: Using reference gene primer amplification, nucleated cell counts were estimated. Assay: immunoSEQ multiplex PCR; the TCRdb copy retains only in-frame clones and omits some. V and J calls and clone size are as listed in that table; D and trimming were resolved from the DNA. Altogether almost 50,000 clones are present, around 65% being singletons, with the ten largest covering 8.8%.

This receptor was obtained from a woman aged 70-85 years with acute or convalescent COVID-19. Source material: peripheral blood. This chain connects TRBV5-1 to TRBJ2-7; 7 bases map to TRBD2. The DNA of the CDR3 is TGCGCCAGCAGCACACGGGGCGGGGGCGAGCAGTACTTC. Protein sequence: CASSTRGGGEQYF. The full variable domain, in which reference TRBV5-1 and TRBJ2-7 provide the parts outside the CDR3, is KAGVTQTPRYLIKTRGQQVTLSCSPISGHRSVSWYQQTPGQGLQFLFEYFSETQRNKGNFPGRFSGRQFSNSRSEMNVSTLELGDSALYLCASSTRGGGEQYFGPGTRLTVT.